A selection of T cell receptor beta chains follows, all from one sample in a study of blood T cell repertoires in COVID-19. Assay: immunoSEQ multiplex PCR; the TCRdb copy retains only in-frame clones and omits some. Here the sample spans more than 150,000 clones, around 80% being singletons. The sample comprised PBMCs or T cells enriched from blood (not recorded which). These TCRs come from a man aged 60-69 years who had been exposed to COVID-19. CDR3s include the opening cysteine and the closing phenylalanine or tryptophan. Fields, in order: J gene, D gene, V gene, clone size, CDR3 protein, CDR3 DNA. D genes are given only for firm matches. The size of a clone is reported for some rows only, either as once, few or many, or as a class for expanded clones.

J: TRBJ1-5
D: TRBD1
V: TRBV5-5
size: -
CDR3: CASSQGTGGVKPQHF
DNA: TGTGCCAGCAGCCAAGGGACAGGGGGCGTGAAGCCCCAGCATTTT

J: TRBJ2-7
D: TRBD2
V: TRBV5-1
size: -
CDR3: CASSSFGTSGSYEQYF
DNA: TGCGCCAGCAGCAGCTTCGGGACTAGCGGATCCTACGAGCAGTACTTC

J: TRBJ2-7
D: TRBD2
V: TRBV29-1
size: medium-sized
CDR3: CSVTRGLASEQYF
DNA: TGCAGCGTAACTAGGGGACTAGCAAGCGAGCAGTACTTC

J: TRBJ1-2
D: TRBD1
V: TRBV12-3/TRBV12-4
size: -
CDR3: CATETGSGYTF
DNA: TGTGCCACCGAGACAGGGAGTGGCTACACCTTC

J: TRBJ2-3
D: TRBD2
V: TRBV24-1
size: -
CDR3: CATSDRLAGIFDTQYF
DNA: TGTGCCACCAGTGATCGATTAGCGGGGATCTTTGATACGCAGTATTTT

J: TRBJ2-7
D: -
V: TRBV30
size: -
CDR3: CAWSGTGYEQYF
DNA: TGTGCCTGGAGTGGTACAGGCTACGAGCAGTACTTC

J: TRBJ2-7
D: -
V: TRBV2
size: -
CDR3: CASSGPQGRRFSYEQYF
DNA: TGTGCCAGCAGTGGCCCCCAGGGAAGAAGGTTCTCCTACGAGCAGTACTTC

J: TRBJ1-6
D: TRBD1
V: TRBV28
size: -
CDR3: CASSDRLDSPLHF
DNA: TGTGCCAGCTCGGACAGGTTAGATTCACCCCTCCACTTT

J: TRBJ1-2
D: -
V: TRBV27
size: -
CDR3: CASSVIGTPSSNYGYTF
DNA: TGTGCCAGCAGCGTCATTGGGACACCCTCGTCCAACTATGGCTACACCTTC

J: TRBJ2-7
D: TRBD1
V: TRBV4-1
size: -
CDR3: CASSQGQGIYEQYF
DNA: TGCGCCAGCAGCCAAGGACAGGGGATCTACGAGCAGTACTTC